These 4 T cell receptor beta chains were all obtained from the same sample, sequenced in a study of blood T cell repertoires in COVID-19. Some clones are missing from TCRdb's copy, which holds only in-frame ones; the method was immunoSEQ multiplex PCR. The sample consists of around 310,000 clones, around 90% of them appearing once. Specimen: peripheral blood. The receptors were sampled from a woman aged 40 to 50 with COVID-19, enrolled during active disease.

The CDR3 DNA is TGTGCCAGTGGATTGAGGGCCCGGGACGAGCAGTACTTC. Protein product: CASGLRARDEQYF. This chain uses TRBV13 with TRBJ2-7, with D perhaps matching TRBD2 (5 bases). CDR1 and CDR2 from the germline V gene are PRHDT and FYEKMQ (reference sequence). Trimming cost V 9 bases and J 5 bases, with 17 bases left between them. The CDR3 covers 13 residues.

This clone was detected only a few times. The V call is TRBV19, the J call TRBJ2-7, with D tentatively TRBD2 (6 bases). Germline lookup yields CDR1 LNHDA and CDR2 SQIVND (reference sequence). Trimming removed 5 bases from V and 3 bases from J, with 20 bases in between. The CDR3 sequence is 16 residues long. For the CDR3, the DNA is TGTGCCAGTAGTCCCGGACATACGCGGGGCCTCTACGAGCAGTACTTC. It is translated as CASSPGHTRGLYEQYF.

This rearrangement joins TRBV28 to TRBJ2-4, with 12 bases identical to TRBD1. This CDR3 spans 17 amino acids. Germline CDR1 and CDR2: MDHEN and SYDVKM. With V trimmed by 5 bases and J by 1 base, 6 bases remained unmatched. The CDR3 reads CASSPPGQGAAKNIQYF. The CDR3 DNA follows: TGTGCCAGCAGTCCACCGGGACAGGGGGCGGCCAAAAACATTCAGTACTTC. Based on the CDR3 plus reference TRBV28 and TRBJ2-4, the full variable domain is DVKVTQSSRYLVKRTGEKVFLECVQDMDHENMFWYRQDPGLGLRLIYFSYDVKMKEKGDIPEGYSVSREKKERFSLILESASTNQTSMYLCASSPPGQGAAKNIQYFGAGTRLSVL.

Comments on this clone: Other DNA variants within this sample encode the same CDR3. In DNA, the CDR3 is TGTGCCAGCAGCGTAGTCGACAGGGGGTACACTGAAGCTTTCTTT. The encoded protein is CASSVVDRGYTEAFF. The rearrangement uses TRBV9 and TRBJ1-1; TRBD1 aligns across 9 bases. J gave up 3 bases and V 0 bases, and 3 bases lay outside the gene matches. Looked up from germline, CDR1 is SGDLS and CDR2 is YYNGEE. The CDR3 runs to 15 residues. Complete variable domain (other parts from reference TRBV9 and TRBJ1-1): DSGVTQTPKHLITATGQRVTLRCSPRSGDLSVYWYQQSLDQGLQFLIQYYNGEERAKGNILERFSAQQFPDLHSELNLSSLELGDSALYFCASSVVDRGYTEAFFGQGTRLTVV.